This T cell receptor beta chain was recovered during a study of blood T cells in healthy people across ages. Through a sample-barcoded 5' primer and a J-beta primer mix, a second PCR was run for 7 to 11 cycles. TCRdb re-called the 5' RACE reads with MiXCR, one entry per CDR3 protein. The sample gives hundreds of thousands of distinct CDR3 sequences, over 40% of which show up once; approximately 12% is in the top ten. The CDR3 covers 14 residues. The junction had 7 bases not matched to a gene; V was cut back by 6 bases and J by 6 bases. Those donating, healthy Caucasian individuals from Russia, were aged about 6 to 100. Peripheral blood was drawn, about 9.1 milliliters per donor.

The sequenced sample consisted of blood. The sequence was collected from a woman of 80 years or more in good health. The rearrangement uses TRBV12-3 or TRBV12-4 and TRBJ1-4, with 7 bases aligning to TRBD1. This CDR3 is CASRRQGWDEKLFF. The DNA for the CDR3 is TGTGCCAGCAGAAGACAGGGTTGGGATGAAAAACTGTTTTTT.